The source of this T cell receptor (beta chain) is a study of control samples from healthy donors and cancer patients. The CDR3 has 13 amino acids. J gave up 5 bases and V 5 bases, and 3 bases lay outside the gene matches. The germline V gene encodes CDR1 SGHVS and CDR2 FNYEAQ. Method: immunoSEQ multiplex PCR; TCRdb's copy keeps in-frame clones and lacks some. The table includes some 140,000 clones, about nine tenths detected once. The rearrangement links TRBV7-6 to TRBJ2-7, with 10 bases matching TRBD1. Sample: blood. This TCR was recovered from a man aged 25-45 years in good health. The CDR3 DNA sequence: TGTGCCAGCAGCAGGGGACAGGGGAACGAGCAGTACTTC. Amino acids: CASSRGQGNEQYF.